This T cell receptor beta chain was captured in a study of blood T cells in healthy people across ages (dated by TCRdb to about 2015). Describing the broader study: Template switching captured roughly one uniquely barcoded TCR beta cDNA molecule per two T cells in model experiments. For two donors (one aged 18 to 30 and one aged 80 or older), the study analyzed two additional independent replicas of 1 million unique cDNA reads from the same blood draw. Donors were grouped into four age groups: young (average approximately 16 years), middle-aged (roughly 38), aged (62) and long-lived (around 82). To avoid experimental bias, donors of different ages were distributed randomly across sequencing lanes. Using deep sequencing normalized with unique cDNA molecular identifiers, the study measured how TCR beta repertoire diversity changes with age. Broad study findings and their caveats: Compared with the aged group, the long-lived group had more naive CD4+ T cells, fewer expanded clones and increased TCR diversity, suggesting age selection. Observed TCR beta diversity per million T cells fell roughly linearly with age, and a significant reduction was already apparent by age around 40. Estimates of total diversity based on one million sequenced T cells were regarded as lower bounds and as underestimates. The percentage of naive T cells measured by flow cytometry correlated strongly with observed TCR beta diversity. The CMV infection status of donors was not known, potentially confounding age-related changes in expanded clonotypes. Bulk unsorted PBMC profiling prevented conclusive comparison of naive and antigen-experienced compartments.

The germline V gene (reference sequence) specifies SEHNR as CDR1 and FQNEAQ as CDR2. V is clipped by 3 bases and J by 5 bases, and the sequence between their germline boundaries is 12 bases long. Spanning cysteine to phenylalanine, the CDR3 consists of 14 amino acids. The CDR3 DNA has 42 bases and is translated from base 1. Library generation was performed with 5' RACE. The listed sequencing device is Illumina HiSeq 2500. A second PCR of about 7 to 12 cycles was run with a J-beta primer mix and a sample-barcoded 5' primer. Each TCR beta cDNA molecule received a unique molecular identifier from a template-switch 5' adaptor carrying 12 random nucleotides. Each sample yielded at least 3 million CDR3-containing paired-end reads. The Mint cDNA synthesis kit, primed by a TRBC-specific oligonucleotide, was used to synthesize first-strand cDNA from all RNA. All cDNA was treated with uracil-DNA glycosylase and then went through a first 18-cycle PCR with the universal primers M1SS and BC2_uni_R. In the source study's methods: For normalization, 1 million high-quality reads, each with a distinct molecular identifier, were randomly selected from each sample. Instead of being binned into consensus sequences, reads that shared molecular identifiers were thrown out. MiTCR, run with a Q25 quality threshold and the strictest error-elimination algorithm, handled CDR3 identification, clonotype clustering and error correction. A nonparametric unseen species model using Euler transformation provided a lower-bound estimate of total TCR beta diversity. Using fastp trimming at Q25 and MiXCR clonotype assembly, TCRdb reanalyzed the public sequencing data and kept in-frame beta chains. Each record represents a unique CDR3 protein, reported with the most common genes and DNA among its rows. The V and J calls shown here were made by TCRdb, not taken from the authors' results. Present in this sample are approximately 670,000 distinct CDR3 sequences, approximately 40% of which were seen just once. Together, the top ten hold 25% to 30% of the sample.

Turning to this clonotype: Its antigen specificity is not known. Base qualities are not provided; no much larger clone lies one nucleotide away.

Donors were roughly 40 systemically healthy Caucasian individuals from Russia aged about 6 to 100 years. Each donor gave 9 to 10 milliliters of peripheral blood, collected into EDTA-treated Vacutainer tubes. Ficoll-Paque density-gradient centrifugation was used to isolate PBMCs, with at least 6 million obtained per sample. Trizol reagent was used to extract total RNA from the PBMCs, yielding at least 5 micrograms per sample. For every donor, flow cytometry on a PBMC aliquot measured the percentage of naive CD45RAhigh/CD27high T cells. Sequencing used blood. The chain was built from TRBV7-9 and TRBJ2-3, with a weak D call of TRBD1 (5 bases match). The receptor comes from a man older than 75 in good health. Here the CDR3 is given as CASSFGSRGDTQYF. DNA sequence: TGTGCCAGCAGCTTTGGTTCAAGGGGAGATACGCAGTATTTT.